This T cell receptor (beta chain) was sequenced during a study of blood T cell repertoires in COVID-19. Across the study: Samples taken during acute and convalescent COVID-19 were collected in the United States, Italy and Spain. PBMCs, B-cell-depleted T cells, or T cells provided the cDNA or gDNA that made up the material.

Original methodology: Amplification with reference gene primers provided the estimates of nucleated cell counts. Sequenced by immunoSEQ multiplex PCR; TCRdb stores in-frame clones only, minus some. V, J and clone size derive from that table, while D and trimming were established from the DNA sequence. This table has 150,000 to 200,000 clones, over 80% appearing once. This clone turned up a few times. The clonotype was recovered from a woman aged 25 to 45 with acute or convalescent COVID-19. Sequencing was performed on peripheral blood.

The CDR3 bases are TGTGCCAGCAGTCCCAGCTATGGCTACACCTTC. It specifies CASSPSYGYTF. This chain uses TRBV28 with TRBJ1-2; no definite D call. The V end lost 5 bases, the J end lost 4 bases, and 5 bases lay between the germline ends. The CDR3 has 11 residues. In germline, CDR1 is MDHEN, CDR2 SYDVKM.